This entry describes one TCR beta chain. The PCR had 60 Vbeta and 13 Jbeta primers. Repertoires were generated with immunoSEQ multiplex PCR, while TCRdb's copy carries only in-frame clones and drops some. The table has around 220,000 clones, roughly four fifths seen once; the top ten hold around 1.4%. The sample comes from a study of cytomegalovirus exposure and HLA in healthy donors. The CDR3 sequence is 15 residues long. Germline V gene data show CDR1 as MDHEN and CDR2 as SYDVKM. V lost 6 bases and J lost 3; bases outside the gene matches: 11. This clonotype was sampled from a girl between 10 and 17 years old in good health and CMV-seronegative. The material sequenced was PBMCs. V and J are TRBV28 and TRBJ2-7, with 7 bases aligning to TRBD1. CDR3 coding DNA: TGTGCCAGCAGGACGACCGGGACAGATCTCTACGAGCAGTACTTC. As protein: CASRTTGTDLYEQYF.